Listed here are 27 T cell receptor beta chains from one sample, sequenced in a study of regulatory T cells in long-lasting Graves disease. Time point noted: persistent/refractory GD, antithyroid drugs over 5 years with positive TRAb. The TCR library used RNA extracted from PBMCs. Investigators prepared the TCR beta libraries by applying iRepertoire HTBI primers and Arm-PCR of CDR3 regions. TCRdb re-called the multiplex PCR reads through MiXCR, storing one row per CDR3 protein. The sample records about 470,000 distinct CDR3 sequences, about a fifth being singletons. Sequenced material: peripheral blood mononuclear cells (PBMCs), taken when the disease was refractory, from a patient treated with antithyroid drugs. The receptors here all came from a female donor with Graves disease.

This clonotype showed up just a few times. The DNA of the CDR3 is TGTGCCAGCAGCTCCTCCCGGAAGGTCTACTATGGCTACACCTTC. It specifies CASSSSRKVYYGYTF. The chain is built from TRBV3-1 and TRBJ1-2; D uncertain. CDR3 length: 15 residues. CDR1 and CDR2 from the germline V gene are LGHDT and YNNKEL (reference sequence). V lost 5 bases and J 3 bases, leaving 16 bases between the germline ends. Together with reference TRBV3-1 and TRBJ1-2, the CDR3 gives the full variable domain: DTAVSQTPKYLVTQMGNDKSIKCEQNLGHDTMYWYKQDSKKFLKIMFSYNNKELIINETVPNRFSPKSPDKAHLNLHINSLELGDSAVYFCASSSSRKVYYGYTFGSGTRLTVV.

This clonotype was observed a few times. The CDR3, as DNA: TGTGCCAGTAGTAGGACGGCTCGCCCAACCTACCAGAGCTCCTACGAGCAGTACTTC. Its protein is CASSRTARPTYQSSYEQYF. The chain combines TRBV19 with TRBJ2-7; D ambiguous. Germline CDR1 is LNHDA and CDR2 is SQIVND (reference sequence). CDR3 size: 19 residues. V lost 4 bases to trimming and J lost 0 bases, with 25 bases between them. Supplemented by reference TRBV19 and TRBJ2-7, the full variable domain reads DGGITQSPKYLFRKEGQNVTLSCEQNLNHDAMYWYRQDPGQGLRLIYYSQIVNDFQKGDIAEGYSVSREKKESFPLTVTSAQKNPTAFYLCASSRTARPTYQSSYEQYFGPGTRLTVT.

With regard to this clonotype: A much larger clonotype is one base distant, so this may be a read error. The conserved final phenylalanine or tryptophan is absent from the CDR3, which likely points to a read error. V is TRBV7-3 and J is TRBJ2-2; 7 bases match TRBD2. The CDR3 covers 13 residues. The germline gives CDR1 SGHTA, CDR2 FQGTGA. The CDR3 reads CASSVTGGGELFY. The CDR3 bases are TGTGCCAGCAGCGTAACGGGAGGCGGGGAGCTGTTTTAT.

This clonotype was observed many times. The V gene is TRBV28, the J gene TRBJ2-1; D ambiguous. The CDR3 totals 12 residues. V lost 7 bases and J 6 bases, leaving 10 bases between the germline ends. The germline CDR1 and CDR2 sequences are MDHEN and SYDVKM. CDR3 sequence reads: CASMTPLNEQFF. The CDR3 coding sequence is TGTGCCAGCATGACACCCCTCAATGAGCAGTTCTTC.

This clonotype has ten or more counts. V is TRBV3-1 and J is TRBJ2-7, with D possibly being TRBD2 (5 bases). V gave up 2 bases and J gave up 6 bases, with 17 bases separating them. The CDR3 runs to 15 residues. The germline V gene encodes CDR1 LGHDT and CDR2 YNNKEL (reference sequence). The CDR3 nucleotides read TGTGCCAGCAGCCAACAGGCAATCACACGGGGCGAGCAGTACTTC. Its protein product is CASSQQAITRGEQYF.

This clonotype appeared many times. Written as DNA, the CDR3 is TGTGCCAGCACCCCCATGGCGGGTTTCGGAGGGCCGGGCAATCAGCCCCAGCATTTT. Amino acids: CASTPMAGFGGPGNQPQHF. The chain employs TRBV27 and TRBJ1-5, with D uncertain. Germline CDR1 MNHEY, CDR2 SMNVEV (reference sequence). CDR3 length: 19 residues. The V and J ends lost 7 bases and 2 bases respectively, with 27 bases between them.

This clonotype was seen repeatedly, ten times or more. The chain recombines TRBV6-1 with TRBJ2-5; possible D gene TRBD2, 7 bases. Looked up from germline, CDR1 is MNHNS and CDR2 is SASEGT. V dropped 6 bases and J dropped 5 bases, with 16 bases sitting between them. The CDR3 covers 14 residues. The CDR3: CASSRGGARETQYF. CDR3 sequence (DNA): TGTGCCAGCAGCCGAGGGGGGGCCAGGGAGACCCAGTACTTC.

In regard to this clonotype: This may stem from a read error, because a much larger clone lies one nucleotide away. The J gene is TRBJ2-7, the V gene TRBV28; D is undetermined. The V gene's germline CDR1 is MDHEN and CDR2 SYDVKM. V was trimmed by 3 bases and J by 4 bases, leaving 10 bases between them. The CDR3 contains 13 residues. The CDR3 spells CASSLGFRYEQYF. The CDR3 DNA is TGTGCCAGCAGTTTGGGGTTCCGGTACGAGCAGTACTTC.

The table lists this clonotype with a few counts. The chain recombines TRBV24-1 with TRBJ2-1, with 9 positions matching TRBD1. The CDR3 covers 16 residues. J was trimmed by 5 bases and V by 4 bases; bases with no gene match: 8. CDR1 is KGHDR, CDR2 SFDVKD, per germline. In nucleotides, the CDR3 is TGTGCCACCAGTGACTGGACGGGACAGGGCCACAATGAGCAGTTCTTC. This codes for CATSDWTGQGHNEQFF.

The V gene is TRBV12-5, the J gene TRBJ1-5; perhaps TRBD1 as D (6 bases). CDR1 is LGHNT, CDR2 FRNRAP, per germline. The V end was cut by 0 bases, the J end by 2 bases, with 14 bases between. CDR3 size: 17 residues. The DNA for the CDR3 is TGTGCTAGTGGTTTGGTTTCACAGGGCGGAGGCAATCAGCCCCAGCATTTT. Translating it yields CASGLVSQGGGNQPQHF.

In this sample, this clonotype turned up many times. The gene calls are TRBV6-5 and TRBJ2-2; 14 nucleotides align to TRBD2. The germline CDR1 and CDR2 sequences are MNHEY and SVGAGI. With 4 bases clipped from V and 5 bases from J, the junction kept 9 bases outside the gene matches. This CDR3 comprises 18 residues. The CDR3 DNA is TGTGCCAGCAGTTTGGGACTAGCGGGAGCCCCAGGGACCGGGGAGCTGTTTTTT. It translates to CASSLGLAGAPGTGELFF.

This sequence joins TRBV7-2 and TRBJ2-4; the D call may be TRBD1 or TRBD2 (5 bases each). The CDR3 spans 17 residues. Germline V gene sequence: CDR1 SGHTA, CDR2 FQGNSA. The V gene lost 4 bases and the J gene lost 6 bases, with 22 bases spanning the gap. As DNA, the CDR3 is TGTGCCAGCAGCTCAAATCCGGGACCCCTCACCTTAAACATTCAGTACTTC. Translation: CASSSNPGPLTLNIQYF.

This clonotype came up a few times. J is TRBJ2-7 and V is TRBV28, with unresolved D. The CDR3 covers 14 residues. Per germline, CDR1 MDHEN and CDR2 SYDVKM. V lost 6 bases and J lost 3, with 15 bases in between. The CDR3 is CASRGLLTYYEQYF. The CDR3 DNA reads TGTGCCAGCAGAGGGTTACTCACCTACTACGAGCAGTACTTC. Looking up the rest from reference TRBV28 and TRBJ2-7 gives the full variable domain: DVKVTQSSRYLVKRTGEKVFLECVQDMDHENMFWYRQDPGLGLRLIYFSYDVKMKEKGDIPEGYSVSREKKERFSLILESASTNQTSMYLCASRGLLTYYEQYFGPGTRLTVT.

This clonotype was recorded at least ten times. The V call is TRBV30, the J call TRBJ2-5, with D perhaps matching TRBD2 (5 bases). V was shortened by 2 bases and J by 5 bases, with 12 bases between the two germline ends. Germline-derived CDR1 and CDR2 are GTSNPN and SVGIG (reference sequence). This CDR3 is 13 amino acids long. This chain's CDR3 is CAWSRRGWETQYF. CDR3 DNA: TGTGCCTGGAGTCGACGAGGGTGGGAGACCCAGTACTTC.

The chain has TRBV30 and TRBJ2-7; D gene uncertain. Germline values: CDR1 GTSNPN, CDR2 SVGIG (reference sequence). This CDR3 comprises 14 residues. The V gene lost 4 bases and the J gene lost 2 bases, with 15 bases spanning the gap. The CDR3: CAWMEWGTAYEQYF. Written as DNA, the CDR3 is TGTGCCTGGATGGAATGGGGTACGGCCTACGAGCAGTACTTC. The full variable domain, its missing parts supplied by reference TRBV30 and TRBJ2-7, is SQTIHQWPATLVQPVGSPLSLECTVEGTSNPNLYWYRQAAGRGLQLLFYSVGIGQISSEVPQNLSASRPQDRQFILSSKKLLLSDSGFYLCAWMEWGTAYEQYFGPGTRLTVT.

CDR3 nucleotides: TGTGCCAGCAGTTACTCCCAGGGTACGGGCGGCTACACCTTC. As protein: CASSYSQGTGGYTF. V usage is TRBV6-5 and J usage is TRBJ1-2; D perhaps matches TRBD1 (5 bases). With 0 bases removed from V and 8 bases from J, the gap between germline ends came to 13 bases. The germline V gene encodes CDR1 MNHEY and CDR2 SVGAGI. The CDR3 loop spans 14 amino acids.

This clonotype was recorded many times. The J gene is TRBJ1-2, the V gene TRBV27; D might be TRBD1 (5 bases). This CDR3 has 18 residues. The germline V and J ends were trimmed by 6 bases and 0 bases, with 23 bases remaining between them. Germline V CDR1 and CDR2: MNHEY, SMNVEV (reference sequence). In nucleotides, the CDR3 is TGTGCCAGCAGAAAACTTAGCCCTGCTGGGACTTCTAACTATGGCTACACCTTC. Protein: CASRKLSPAGTSNYGYTF.

This clonotype has a handful of counts. This chain connects TRBV9 to TRBJ2-3; tentatively, D is TRBD1 (6 bases). V was trimmed by 0 bases and J by 1 base, leaving 9 bases between them. This CDR3 region has 15 residues. The germline CDR1 and CDR2 sequences are SGDLS and YYNGEE. The CDR3, as DNA: TGTGCCAGCAGCGTAGGGGGGCAGGGCACAGATACGCAGTATTTT. It codes for CASSVGGQGTDTQYF.

With regard to this clonotype: This may stem from a read error, because a much larger clone lies one nucleotide away. This rearrangement joins TRBV6-9 to TRBJ2-5, with 9 positions matching TRBD1. This CDR3 has 16 residues. Germline V lookup: CDR1 MNHGY, CDR2 SVAAGI. CDR3 sequence: CASSYSPGTGKETQCF. The DNA for the CDR3 is TGTGCCAGCAGTTACTCACCCGGGACAGGGAAAGAGACCCAGTGCTTC.

On this clonotype: A much larger clone sits a single nucleotide away, making a read error possible. The gene calls are TRBV28 and TRBJ2-7, with TRBD1 matching over 9 bases. Germline V gene data show CDR1 as MDHEN and CDR2 as SYDVKM. This CDR3 has 15 residues. V lost 7 bases to trimming and J lost 0 bases; unmatched junction nucleotides: 7. The CDR3 region is CASTSRTGASYEQYF. The DNA of the CDR3 is TGTGCCAGCACCTCGAGGACAGGGGCCTCCTACGAGCAGTACTTC. Full variable domain (missing parts from reference TRBV28 and TRBJ2-7): DVKVTQSSRYLVKRTGEKVFLECVQDMDHENMFWYRQDPGLGLRLIYFSYDVKMKEKGDIPEGYSVSREKKERFSLILESASTNQTSMYLCASTSRTGASYEQYFGPGTRLTVT.

V and J are TRBV27 and TRBJ1-5; D might be TRBD1 (5 bases). The CDR3 loop spans 16 amino acids. V lost 2 bases and J lost 4, with 15 bases in between. Germline V gene data show CDR1 as MNHEY and CDR2 as SMNVEV (reference sequence). CDR3 sequence: CASSLRSGLGNQPQHF. The CDR3 DNA is TGTGCCAGCAGTTTAAGATCAGGGTTGGGAAATCAGCCCCAGCATTTT.

In this sample, this clonotype turned up many times. The chain recombines TRBV7-2 with TRBJ1-2; D is unresolved. The CDR3 loop spans 14 amino acids. The germline V gene has CDR1 SGHTA and CDR2 FQGNSA. Trimming shortened V by 1 base and J by 0 bases, and 6 bases separated the two germline ends. CDR3 region: CASSLGPANYGYTF. CDR3 DNA: TGTGCCAGCAGCTTAGGTCCGGCTAACTATGGCTACACCTTC.

The table lists this clonotype with many counts. This chain joins TRBV20-1 and TRBJ1-1, with D hard to call. Germline V gives CDR1 DFQATT, CDR2 SNEGSKA (reference sequence). The CDR3 length is 15 residues. Deletions cut 3 bases from V and 1 base from J, with 15 bases between. This CDR3 is CSASSGSGGNTEAFF. For the CDR3, the DNA is TGCAGTGCTAGTAGTGGGAGTGGAGGGAACACTGAAGCTTTCTTT.

This chain joins TRBV29-1 and TRBJ2-7; 11 bases are shared with TRBD1. There are 13 residues in the CDR3. Per the germline V gene, CDR1 is SQVTM and CDR2 is ANQGSEA. The J segment lost 2 bases and the V segment lost 4 bases, leaving 1 base of the junction unmatched. Here the CDR3 DNA reads TGCAGCGTTGCGGGACAGGGGGCCTACGAGCAGTACTTC. Residues: CSVAGQGAYEQYF.

This rearrangement joins TRBV3-1 to TRBJ2-7; D is perhaps TRBD2 (7 bases). Trimming shortened V by 5 bases and J by 2 bases, and 16 bases separated the two germline ends. The CDR3 totals 15 residues. Germline V CDR1 and CDR2: LGHDT, YNNKEL (reference sequence). In nucleotides, the CDR3 is TGTGCCAGCAGCTGGGGGGGCGGAAACACCTACGAGCAGTACTTC. Translated: CASSWGGGNTYEQYF.

This clonotype was recorded at least ten times. The chain joins TRBV10-3 to TRBJ1-1, with D uncertain. Germline V gene sequence: CDR1 ENHRY, CDR2 SYGVKD. Between the trimmed V and J ends, which lost 6 bases and 8 bases, there was a span of 10 bases. The CDR3 totals 11 residues. The CDR3 spells CAISPGGEAFF. The CDR3 DNA sequence: TGTGCCATCAGCCCGGGTGGGGAAGCTTTCTTT.

On this clonotype: An end of the junction does not agree with germline; a read error may underlie this. The J gene is TRBJ2-5, the V gene TRBV5-1; 10 positions agree with TRBD2. The length of the CDR3 is 16 residues. CDR1 is SGHRS and CDR2 is YFSETQ in the germline V gene. In DNA, the CDR3 is TGTGCCAGCAGTTTAGAGGGGCTAGCGGGAGAAGAGACCCAGTACTTC. Protein sequence: CASSLEGLAGEETQYF.